The source of this TCR beta chain is a study of human T cells and chemical hapten exposure. About the study: Sensitization applied 2% DPC to 2 cm by 2 cm of upper inner arm skin.

Germline values: CDR1 MNHNY, CDR2 SVGAGI (reference sequence). V lost 2 bases to trimming and J lost 0 bases, with 7 bases between them. The CDR3 contains 14 residues. Study results and limitations: Patch test score rose with PT1 expanded TCRs, significant at 8, 16, 32, not 4.

This clonotype was counted at least ten times. Its antigen remains unidentified. Each CDR3 protein is one row after TCRdb ran MiXCR on the RACE reads. This sample has 70,000 to 90,000 distinct CDR3 sequences; about 10% occur once, and the top ten carry 5%. Time point defined: patch test 2, 6 weeks after DPC sensitization. Treatment reported: therapeutic diphenylcyclopropenone sensitization with weekly scalp DPC. The drawing of blood occurred before each patch test was applied. Alopecia patients, 18 to 70 years old and DPC-suitable, served as donors. The source of this sequence is a woman between 50 and 59 years old with alopecia areata. Some clones in this sample may be carry-over from other donors' samples. The rearrangement uses TRBV6-6 and TRBJ1-1; D unclear. The sequencing here drew on whole blood, taken in connection with sensitization to the hapten diphenylcyclopropenone (DPC). Written as DNA, the CDR3 is TGTGCCAGCAGTTACGGGGATTTGAACACTGAAGCTTTCTTT. It codes for CASSYGDLNTEAFF.